This passage covers 4 T cell receptor beta chains from one sample sequenced in a study of blood T cell repertoires in COVID-19. Here immunoSEQ multiplex PCR was the method, and the copy in TCRdb shows in-frame clones only, minus some. This sample has roughly 280,000 clones; 86% occur once, and the top ten carry less than 4.5%. The sequenced sample was peripheral blood. These receptors all stem from a young man with active or convalescent COVID-19.

This chain connects TRBV28 to TRBJ1-6; the D is unclear. The germline V gene has CDR1 MDHEN and CDR2 SYDVKM. The CDR3 covers 14 residues. Trimming took off 7 bases at V and 6 bases at J, with 13 bases between the two ends. The CDR3 sequence: CASKDRGGNSPLHF. CDR3 in DNA: TGTGCCAGCAAGGATCGGGGTGGTAATTCACCCCTCCACTTT.

This clone was recorded only once. This chain uses TRBV19 with TRBJ2-2, with a weak D call TRBD1 (5 bases). The CDR3 consists of 15 residues. V lost 2 bases and J lost 3, with 10 bases in between. CDR1 LNHDA and CDR2 SQIVND come from the germline V gene (reference sequence). The CDR3 nucleotides read TGTGCCAGTAGTATAAGGGGAATGGACACCGGGGAGCTGTTTTTT. It encodes CASSIRGMDTGELFF.

The rearrangement joins TRBV21-1 to TRBJ1-5; the D call in the table, TRBD1, was not verified against the DNA. TRBV21-1 constitutes a pseudogene. This CDR3 is built from 17 residues. The chain's CDR3 is CASIQGCRPDSNQPQHF. CDR3 nucleotides: TGTGCCAGCATCCAGGGCTGCAGGCCGGATAGCAATCAGCCCCAGCATTTT.

The genes are TRBV27 and TRBJ1-6; 7 bases agree with TRBD1. Germline trimming cut 0 bases from V and 6 bases from J; bases unmatched to any gene: 11. The CDR3 totals 18 residues. CDR1 and CDR2 (germline): MNHEY, SMNVEV (reference sequence). CDR3 DNA: TGTGCCAGCAGTTTATCTACACCGGGACAGAGCCTTAATTCACCCCTCCACTTT. Translating it yields CASSLSTPGQSLNSPLHF.